This TCR beta chain was observed in a study of blood T cells in healthy people across ages. Points from the study as a whole: Samples with more naive T cells showed higher observed beta diversity.

There are a few counts of this clonotype. The antigen remains unidentified. The V and J ends lost 4 bases and 4 bases respectively, with 14 bases between them. Germline V lookup: CDR1 SGHVS, CDR2 FQNEAQ. CDR3 length equals 15 residues. Through a sample-barcoded 5' primer and a J-beta primer mix, a second PCR was run for roughly 6 to 12 cycles. TCRdb reprocessed the 5' RACE reads with MiXCR, giving one entry per CDR3 protein. The sample contains about 1 million distinct CDR3 sequences, 40% to 55% of which appear only once. The TCR sequence derives from a woman aged 55-69 years in good health. The V call is TRBV7-8, the J call TRBJ2-1, with D possibly TRBD1 on 7 matching bases. The sequencing sample was made of blood. The CDR3 sequence: CASSYRTGLYNEQFF. The CDR3 DNA sequence: TGTGCCAGCAGCTATAGGACAGGACTATACAATGAGCAGTTCTTC.